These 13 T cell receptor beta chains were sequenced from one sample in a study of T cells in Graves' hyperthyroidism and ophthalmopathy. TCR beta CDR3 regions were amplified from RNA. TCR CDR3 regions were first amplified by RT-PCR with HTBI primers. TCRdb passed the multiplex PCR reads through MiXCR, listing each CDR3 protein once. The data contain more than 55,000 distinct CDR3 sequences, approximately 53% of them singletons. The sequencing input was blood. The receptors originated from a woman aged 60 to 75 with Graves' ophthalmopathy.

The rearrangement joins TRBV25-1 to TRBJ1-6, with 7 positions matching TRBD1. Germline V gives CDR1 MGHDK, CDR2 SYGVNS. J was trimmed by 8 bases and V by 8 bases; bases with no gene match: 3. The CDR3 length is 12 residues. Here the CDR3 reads CASGQVDSPLHF. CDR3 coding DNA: TGTGCCAGCGGACAGGTTGATTCACCCCTCCACTTT.

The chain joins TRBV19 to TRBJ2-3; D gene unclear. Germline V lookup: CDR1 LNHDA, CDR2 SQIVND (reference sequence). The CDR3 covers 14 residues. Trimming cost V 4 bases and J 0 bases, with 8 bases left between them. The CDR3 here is CASSRLASTDTQYF. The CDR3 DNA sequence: TGTGCCAGTAGTAGGCTGGCCAGCACAGATACGCAGTATTTT. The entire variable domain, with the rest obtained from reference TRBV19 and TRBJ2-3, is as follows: DGGITQSPKYLFRKEGQNVTLSCEQNLNHDAMYWYRQDPGQGLRLIYYSQIVNDFQKGDIAEGYSVSREKKESFPLTVTSAQKNPTAFYLCASSRLASTDTQYFGPGTRLTVL.

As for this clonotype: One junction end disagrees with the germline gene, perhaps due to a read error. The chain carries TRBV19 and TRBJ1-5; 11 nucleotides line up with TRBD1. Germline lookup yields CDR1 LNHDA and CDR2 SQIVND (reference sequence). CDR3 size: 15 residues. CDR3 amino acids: CDSSIGQGAYQPQHF. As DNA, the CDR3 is TGTGACAGTAGTATAGGACAGGGGGCCTATCAGCCCCAGCATTTT.

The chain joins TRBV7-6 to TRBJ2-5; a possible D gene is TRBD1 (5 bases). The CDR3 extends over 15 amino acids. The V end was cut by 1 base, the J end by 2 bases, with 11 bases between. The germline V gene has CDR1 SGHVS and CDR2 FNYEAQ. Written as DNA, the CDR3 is TGTGCCAGCAGCTTAGGGGCAGGGCCTCAAGAGACCCAGTACTTC. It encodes CASSLGAGPQETQYF.

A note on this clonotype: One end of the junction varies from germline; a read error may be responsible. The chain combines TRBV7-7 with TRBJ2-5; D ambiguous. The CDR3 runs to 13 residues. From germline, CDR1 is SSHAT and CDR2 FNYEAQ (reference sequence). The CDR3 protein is CASSPEGRPGDLF. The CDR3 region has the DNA TGTGCCAGCAGCCCAGAAGGAAGACCGGGCGATCTCTTC. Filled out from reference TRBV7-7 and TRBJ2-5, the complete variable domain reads GAGVSQSPRYKVTKRGQDVTLRCDPISSHATLYWYQQALGQGPEFLTYFNYEAQPDKSGLPSDRFSAERPEGSISTLTIQRTEQRDSAMYRCASSPEGRPGDLFGPGTRLLVL.

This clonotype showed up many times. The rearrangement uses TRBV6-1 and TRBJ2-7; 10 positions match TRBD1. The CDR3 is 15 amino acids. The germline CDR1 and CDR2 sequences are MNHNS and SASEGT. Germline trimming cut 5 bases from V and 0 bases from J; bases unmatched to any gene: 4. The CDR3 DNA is TGTGCCAGCAGTTGGGACAGGGGATTCTCCTACGAGCAGTACTTC. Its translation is CASSWDRGFSYEQYF.

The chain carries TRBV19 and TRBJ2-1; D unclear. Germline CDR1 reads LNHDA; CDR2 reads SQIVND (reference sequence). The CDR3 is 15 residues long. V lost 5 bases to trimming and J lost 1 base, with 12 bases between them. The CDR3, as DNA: TGTGCCAGTAGTTTGAAGACGTATTCCTACAATGAGCAGTTCTTC. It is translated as CASSLKTYSYNEQFF.

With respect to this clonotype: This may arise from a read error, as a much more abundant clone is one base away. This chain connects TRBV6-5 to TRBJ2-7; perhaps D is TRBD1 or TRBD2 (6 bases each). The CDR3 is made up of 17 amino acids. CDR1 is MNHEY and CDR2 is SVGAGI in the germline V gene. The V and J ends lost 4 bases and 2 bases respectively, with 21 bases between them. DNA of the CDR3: TGTGCCAGCAGTTTTCGCACTGGGGGGCCGAGCGCCTACGAGCAGTACTTC. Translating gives CASSFRTGGPSAYEQYF.

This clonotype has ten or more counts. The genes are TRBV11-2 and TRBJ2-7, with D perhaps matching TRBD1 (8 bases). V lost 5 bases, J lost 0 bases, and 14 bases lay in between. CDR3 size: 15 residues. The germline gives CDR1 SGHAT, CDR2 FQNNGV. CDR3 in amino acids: CASSPGGGSSYEQYF. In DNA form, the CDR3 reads TGTGCCAGCAGCCCAGGGGGCGGGAGCTCCTACGAGCAGTACTTC.

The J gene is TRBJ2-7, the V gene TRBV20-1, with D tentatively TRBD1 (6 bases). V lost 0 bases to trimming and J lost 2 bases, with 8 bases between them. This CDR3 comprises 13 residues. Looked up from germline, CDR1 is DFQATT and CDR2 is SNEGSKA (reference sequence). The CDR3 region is CSARDRGTYEQYF. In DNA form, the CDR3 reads TGCAGTGCTAGAGACAGGGGCACCTACGAGCAGTACTTC.

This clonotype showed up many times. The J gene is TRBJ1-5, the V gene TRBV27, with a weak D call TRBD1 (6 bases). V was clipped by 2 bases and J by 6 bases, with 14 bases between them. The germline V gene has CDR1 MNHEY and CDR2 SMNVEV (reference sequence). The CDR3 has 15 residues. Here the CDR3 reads CASSLKGGAVQPQHF. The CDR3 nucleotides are TGTGCCAGCAGTTTAAAAGGGGGGGCGGTTCAGCCCCAGCATTTT.

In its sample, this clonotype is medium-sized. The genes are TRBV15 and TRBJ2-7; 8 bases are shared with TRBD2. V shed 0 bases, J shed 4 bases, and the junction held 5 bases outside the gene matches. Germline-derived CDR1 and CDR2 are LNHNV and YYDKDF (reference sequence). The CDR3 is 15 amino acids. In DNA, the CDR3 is TGTGCCACCAGCAGAGATGTCGCGGGGGGATACGAGCAGTACTTC. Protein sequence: CATSRDVAGGYEQYF.

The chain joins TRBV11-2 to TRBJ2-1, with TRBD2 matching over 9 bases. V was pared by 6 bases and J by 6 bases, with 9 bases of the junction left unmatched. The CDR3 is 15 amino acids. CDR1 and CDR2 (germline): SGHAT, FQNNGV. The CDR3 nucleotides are TGTGCCAGCAGAAGAACTAGCGGGCTCCTCAATGAGCAGTTCTTC. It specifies CASRRTSGLLNEQFF.